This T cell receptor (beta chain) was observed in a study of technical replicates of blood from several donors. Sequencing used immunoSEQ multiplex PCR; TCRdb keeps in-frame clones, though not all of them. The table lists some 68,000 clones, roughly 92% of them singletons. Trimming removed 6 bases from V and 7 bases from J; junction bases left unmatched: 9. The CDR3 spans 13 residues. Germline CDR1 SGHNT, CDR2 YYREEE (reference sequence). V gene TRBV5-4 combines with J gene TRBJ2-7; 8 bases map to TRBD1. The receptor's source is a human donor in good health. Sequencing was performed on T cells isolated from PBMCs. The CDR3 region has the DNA TGTGCCAGCACCCAAGACAGGGGAGGTGAGCAGTACTTC. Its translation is CASTQDRGGEQYF.